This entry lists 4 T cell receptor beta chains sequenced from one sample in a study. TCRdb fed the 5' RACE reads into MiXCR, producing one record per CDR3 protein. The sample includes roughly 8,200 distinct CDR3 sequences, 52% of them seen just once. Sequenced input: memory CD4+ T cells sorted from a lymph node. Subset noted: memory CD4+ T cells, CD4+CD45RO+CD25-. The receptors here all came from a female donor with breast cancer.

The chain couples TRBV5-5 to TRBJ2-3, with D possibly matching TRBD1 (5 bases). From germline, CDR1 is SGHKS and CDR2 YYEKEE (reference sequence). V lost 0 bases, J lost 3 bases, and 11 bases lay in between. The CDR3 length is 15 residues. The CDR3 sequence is CASSLGPTATDTQYF. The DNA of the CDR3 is TGTGCCAGCAGCTTGGGACCGACAGCGACAGATACGCAGTATTTT.

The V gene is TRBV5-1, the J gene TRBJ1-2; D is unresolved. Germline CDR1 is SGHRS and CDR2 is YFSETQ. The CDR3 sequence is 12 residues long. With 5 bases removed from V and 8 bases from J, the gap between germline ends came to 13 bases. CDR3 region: CASRLSQEGYTF. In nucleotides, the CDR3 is TGCGCCAGCAGACTAAGCCAGGAAGGCTACACCTTC.

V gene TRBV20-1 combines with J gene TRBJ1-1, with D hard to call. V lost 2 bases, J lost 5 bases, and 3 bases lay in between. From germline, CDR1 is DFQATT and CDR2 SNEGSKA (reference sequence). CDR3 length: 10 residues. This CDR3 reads CSARWTEAFF. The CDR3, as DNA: TGCAGTGCTAGATGGACTGAAGCTTTCTTT.

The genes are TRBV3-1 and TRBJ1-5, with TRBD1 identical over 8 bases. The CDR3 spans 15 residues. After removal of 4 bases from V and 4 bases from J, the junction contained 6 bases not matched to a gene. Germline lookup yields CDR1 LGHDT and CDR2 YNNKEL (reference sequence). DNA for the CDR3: TGTGCCAGCAGCCGGGGGACAGGCGATAATCAGCCCCAGCATTTT. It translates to CASSRGTGDNQPQHF.